The next 20 T cell receptor beta chains were all read from a single sample in a study of blood T cell repertoires in COVID-19 (TCRdb year 2020). The protocol used for the library was the immunoSEQ multiplex PCR assay. TCRdb mirrors the immuneACCESS table, restricted to in-frame sequences. Some clones are absent from its copies; in checked studies, under half trace to an unresolved V gene, and the reason for the others is unknown. Across this sample there are over 200,000 clones, with roughly 80% seen only once. Around 4.7% of the sample goes to the ten largest clones. The sequenced sample was peripheral blood. Receptor source: a human donor in a cohort sampled during active COVID-19.

The V gene is TRBV27, the J gene TRBJ2-6; TRBD2 is a possible D gene (7 bases). This CDR3 is built from 18 residues. V lost 8 bases, J lost 4 bases, and 24 bases lay in between. Germline V lookup: CDR1 MNHEY, CDR2 SMNVEV (reference sequence). In DNA form, the CDR3 reads TGTGCCAGCTCCCTCGTCGGGGGGCGCTCCGGGGGGGCCAACGTCCTGACTTTC. This sequence encodes CASSLVGGRSGGANVLTF.

The CDR3 DNA reads TGCGCCAGCAGCTTGGTAGGGGGAGATACGCAGTATTTT. Amino acids: CASSLVGGDTQYF. The rearrangement joins TRBV5-1 to TRBJ2-3; possible D gene TRBD1, 6 bases. This CDR3 contains 13 residues. Germline V lookup: CDR1 SGHRS, CDR2 YFSETQ. Trimming shortened V by 0 bases and J by 5 bases, and 7 bases separated the two germline ends. Supplemented by reference TRBV5-1 and TRBJ2-3, the full variable domain reads KAGVTQTPRYLIKTRGQQVTLSCSPISGHRSVSWYQQTPGQGLQFLFEYFSETQRNKGNFPGRFSGRQFSNSRSEMNVSTLELGDSALYLCASSLVGGDTQYFGPGTRLTVL.

V and J are TRBV4-2 and TRBJ1-1, with D perhaps TRBD1 (6 bases). There are 15 residues in the CDR3. Germline-derived CDR1 and CDR2 are LGHNA and YNFKEQ. V shed 1 base and J shed 10 bases, with 19 bases lying between them. The CDR3 loop reads CASSQAYRTDGRAFF. As DNA, the CDR3 is TGTGCCAGCAGCCAAGCGTATCGGACAGATGGTAGAGCTTTCTTT.

The chain recombines TRBV18 with TRBJ2-7; 11 bases line up with TRBD1. The CDR3 consists of 16 residues. Looked up from germline, CDR1 is KGHSH and CDR2 is LQKENI. The ends lost 2 bases at V and 6 bases at J; junction bases unmatched: 9. Here the CDR3 reads CASSPLVGQGGSEQYF. For the CDR3, the DNA is TGTGCCAGCTCACCATTGGTGGGACAGGGGGGGTCCGAGCAGTACTTC.

This chain links TRBV19 with TRBJ2-7; 10 bases match TRBD2. This CDR3 spans 15 amino acids. Germline V lookup: CDR1 LNHDA, CDR2 SQIVND (reference sequence). The V and J ends lost 3 bases and 2 bases, in that order; junction bases with no gene match: 4. The CDR3: CASSILAGGAYEQYF. The CDR3 DNA follows: TGTGCCAGTAGTATTTTAGCGGGAGGCGCCTACGAGCAGTACTTC.

The CDR3 loop reads CASSPRTGWNGYTF. In nucleotides, the CDR3 is TGTGCCAGCAGCCCCCGGACAGGGTGGAATGGCTACACCTTC. The chain employs TRBV7-3 and TRBJ1-2; 8 nucleotides align to TRBD1. V lost 5 bases and J lost 6; bases outside the gene matches: 8. The germline V gene has CDR1 SGHTA and CDR2 FQGTGA. The CDR3 is 14 residues long. The whole variable domain, remainder taken from reference TRBV7-3 and TRBJ1-2, is GAGVSQTPSNKVTEKGKYVELRCDPISGHTALYWYRQSLGQGPEFLIYFQGTGAADDSGLPNDRFFAVRPEGSVSTLKIQRTERGDSAVYLCASSPRTGWNGYTFGSGTRLTVV.

This rearrangement joins TRBV7-9 to TRBJ2-7; D remains ambiguous. V lost 3 bases and J lost 2, with 5 bases in between. In germline, CDR1 is SEHNR, CDR2 FQNEAQ (reference sequence). This CDR3 spans 12 amino acids. In nucleotides, the CDR3 is TGTGCCAGCAGCTTCAGTGCCTACGAGCAGTACTTC. As protein: CASSFSAYEQYF. Full variable domain (rest looked up from reference TRBV7-9 and TRBJ2-7): DTGVSQNPRHKITKRGQNVTFRCDPISEHNRLYWYRQTLGQGPEFLTYFQNEAQLEKSRLLSDRFSAERPKGSFSTLEIQRTEQGDSAMYLCASSFSAYEQYFGPGTRLTVT.

The chain links TRBV5-1 to TRBJ2-1; 15 bases line up with TRBD2. The V and J ends lost 3 bases and 5 bases, in that order; junction bases with no gene match: 15. Germline assignment: CDR1 SGHRS and CDR2 YFSETQ. CDR3 size: 20 residues. As DNA, the CDR3 is TGCGCCAGCAGCTATTACCGGACTAGCGGGAGGGCGGGAGGACACAATGAGCAGTTCTTC. This gives the protein CASSYYRTSGRAGGHNEQFF.

The chain combines TRBV7-8 with TRBJ2-7, with TRBD2 matching over 14 bases. Trimming at V came to 2 bases and at J to 7 bases, leaving 13 bases not matched to a gene. The CDR3 spans 18 residues. Germline V lookup: CDR1 SGHVS, CDR2 FQNEAQ. DNA for the CDR3: TGTGCCAGCAGCTTATTGGCTGGACTAGCGGGAGGTTCGGGGGAGCAGTACTTC. Translated: CASSLLAGLAGGSGEQYF.

The chain has TRBV7-9 and TRBJ1-2; 11 nucleotides line up with TRBD1. This CDR3 is 16 amino acids long. Germline V gene lookup returns CDR1 SEHNR and CDR2 FQNEAQ (reference sequence). V was clipped by 5 bases and J by 3 bases; unmatched bases: 8. CDR3 region: CASSAWTGGADYGYTF. Here the CDR3 DNA reads TGTGCCAGCAGCGCCTGGACAGGGGGCGCGGACTATGGCTACACCTTC. The entire variable domain, with the rest obtained from reference TRBV7-9 and TRBJ1-2, is as follows: DTGVSQNPRHKITKRGQNVTFRCDPISEHNRLYWYRQTLGQGPEFLTYFQNEAQLEKSRLLSDRFSAERPKGSFSTLEIQRTEQGDSAMYLCASSAWTGGADYGYTFGSGTRLTVV.

Only a few counts were recorded for this clone. The chain links TRBV6-5 to TRBJ2-5; D possibly corresponds to TRBD2 (6 bases). The CDR3 covers 13 residues. Germline V gene data show CDR1 as MNHEY and CDR2 as SVGAGI. The V end lost 7 bases, the J end lost 6 bases, and 15 bases lay between the germline ends. CDR3 in amino acids: CASTPGTLQTQYF. The CDR3 DNA is TGTGCCAGCACCCCAGGGACTTTGCAGACCCAGTACTTC.

The chain has TRBV3-1 (or the pseudogene TRBV3-2) and TRBJ2-1, with 11 bases matching TRBD2. The CDR3 sequence is 17 residues long. CDR1 LGHDT and CDR2 YNNKEL come from the germline V gene (reference sequence). After removal of 3 bases from V and 4 bases from J, the junction contained 8 bases not matched to a gene. CDR3 protein: CASSHQLGTSGYNEQFF. The CDR3 DNA is TGTGCCAGCAGCCACCAACTGGGGACTAGCGGATACAATGAGCAGTTCTTC.

DNA of the CDR3: TGCGCCAGCAGCCCGGGGGTATTAAATGAAAAACTGTTTTTT. Translating it yields CASSPGVLNEKLFF. The chain combines TRBV4-3 with TRBJ1-4; D is possibly TRBD1 (5 bases). The V gene lost 4 bases and the J gene lost 5 bases, with 11 bases spanning the gap. Germline V lookup: CDR1 LGHNA, CDR2 YSLEER. This CDR3 has 14 amino acids.

This chain uses TRBV4-3 with TRBJ2-5; D unresolved. The germline V and J ends were trimmed by 1 base and 1 base, with 4 bases remaining between them. The germline V gene has CDR1 LGHNA and CDR2 YSLEER. The CDR3 sequence is 13 residues long. The CDR3 here is CASSQASQETQYF. DNA of the CDR3: TGCGCCAGCAGCCAAGCTAGCCAAGAGACCCAGTACTTC.

This clone was counted once. The chain carries TRBV9 and TRBJ1-3; TRBD1 matches at 7 bases. V lost 2 bases, J lost 2 bases, and 4 bases stayed unmatched. CDR3 length: 15 residues. Germline CDR1 and CDR2: SGDLS and YYNGEE. CDR3 in amino acids: CASSVRTGTGNTIYF. CDR3 bases: TGTGCCAGCAGCGTGAGGACAGGCACTGGAAACACCATATATTTT.

This CDR3 is CASSLNAGHVTQYF. CDR3 nucleotides: TGTGCCAGCAGCTTAAATGCAGGGCATGTGACCCAGTACTTC. V gene TRBV7-3 combines with J gene TRBJ2-5; a possible D gene is TRBD1 (5 bases). Germline V gives CDR1 SGHTA, CDR2 FQGTGA. The length of the CDR3 is 14 residues. With 1 base removed from V and 7 bases from J, the gap between germline ends came to 13 bases.

The CDR3 loop is CASSSLGGSDTEAFF. The DNA for the CDR3 is TGTGCCAGCAGCTCATTAGGGGGCTCGGACACTGAAGCTTTCTTT. The chain employs TRBV7-3 and TRBJ1-1; 7 nucleotides agree with TRBD1. V lost 4 bases to trimming and J lost 3 bases; unmatched junction nucleotides: 8. Germline values: CDR1 SGHTA, CDR2 FQGTGA. The CDR3 has 15 amino acids.

The chain couples TRBV30 to TRBJ2-7; 7 nucleotides agree with TRBD2. The CDR3 runs to 13 residues. Germline V gene lookup returns CDR1 GTSNPN and CDR2 SVGIG (reference sequence). J gave up 0 bases and V 4 bases, and 3 bases lay outside the gene matches. CDR3: CAWTGGGSYEQYF. The CDR3 nucleotides read TGTGCCTGGACGGGGGGAGGCTCCTACGAGCAGTACTTC.

The chain carries TRBV7-2 and TRBJ2-7; possibly TRBD2 for D (5 bases). CDR3 length: 15 residues. CDR1 is SGHTA, CDR2 FQGNSA, per germline. Trimming left V 1 base short and J 0 bases short, with 10 bases between. CDR3 bases: TGTGCCAGCAGCTTAGATTTAGGGAGCTCCTACGAGCAGTACTTC. It translates to CASSLDLGSSYEQYF.

The CDR3 coding sequence is TGTGCCAGCAGTTACTCGAGGCAGTCCACTGAAGCTTTCTTT. Amino acids: CASSYSRQSTEAFF. J is TRBJ1-1 and V is TRBV6-2 or TRBV6-3, with no clear D. Per germline, CDR1 MNHEY and CDR2 SVGEGT. This CDR3 region has 14 residues. Trimming removed 0 bases from V and 4 bases from J, with 9 bases in between.